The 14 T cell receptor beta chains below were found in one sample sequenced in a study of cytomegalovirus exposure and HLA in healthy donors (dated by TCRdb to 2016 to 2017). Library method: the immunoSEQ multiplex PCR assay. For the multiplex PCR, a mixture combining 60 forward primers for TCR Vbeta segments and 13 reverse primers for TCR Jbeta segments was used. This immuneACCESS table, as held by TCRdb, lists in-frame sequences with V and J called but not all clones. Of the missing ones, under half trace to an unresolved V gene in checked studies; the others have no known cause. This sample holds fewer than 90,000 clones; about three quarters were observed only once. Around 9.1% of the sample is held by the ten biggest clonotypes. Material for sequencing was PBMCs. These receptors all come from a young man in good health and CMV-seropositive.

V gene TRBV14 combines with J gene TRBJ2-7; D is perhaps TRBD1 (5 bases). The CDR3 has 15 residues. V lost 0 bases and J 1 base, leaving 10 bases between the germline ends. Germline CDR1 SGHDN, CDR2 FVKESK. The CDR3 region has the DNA TGTGCCAGCAGCCAAGAAGGGCGGACATCCTACGAGCAGTACTTC. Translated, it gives CASSQEGRTSYEQYF.

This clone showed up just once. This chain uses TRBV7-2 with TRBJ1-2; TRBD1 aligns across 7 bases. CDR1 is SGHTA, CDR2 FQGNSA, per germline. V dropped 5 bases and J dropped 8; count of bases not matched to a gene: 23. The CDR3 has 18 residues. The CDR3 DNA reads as TGTGCCAGCAGCCGAAATTCCGGGACAGCGATTGGTAAACACGGCTACACCTTC. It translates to CASSRNSGTAIGKHGYTF.

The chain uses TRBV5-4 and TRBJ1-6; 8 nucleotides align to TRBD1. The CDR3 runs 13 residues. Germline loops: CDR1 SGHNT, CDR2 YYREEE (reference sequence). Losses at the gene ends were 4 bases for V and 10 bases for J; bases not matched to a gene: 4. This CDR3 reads CASSPRGRSPLHF. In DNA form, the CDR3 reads TGTGCCAGCAGCCCCAGGGGGCGCTCACCCCTCCACTTT.

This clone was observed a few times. The DNA of the CDR3 is TGTGCCAGCAGTCGGGACAGGGCATCCGAAGCTTTCTTT. Amino acid sequence: CASSRDRASEAFF. The J gene is TRBJ1-1, the V gene TRBV13, with 9 bases matching TRBD1. CDR1 PRHDT and CDR2 FYEKMQ come from the germline V gene (reference sequence). V trimming: 6 bases; J trimming: 8 bases; junction bases outside the gene matches: 7. The CDR3 is made up of 13 amino acids.

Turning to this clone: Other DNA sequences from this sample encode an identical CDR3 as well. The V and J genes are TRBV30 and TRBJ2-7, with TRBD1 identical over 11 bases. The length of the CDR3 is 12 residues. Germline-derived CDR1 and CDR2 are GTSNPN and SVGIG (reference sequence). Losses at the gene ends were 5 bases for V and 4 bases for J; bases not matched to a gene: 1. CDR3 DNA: TGTGCCTGGGGACAGGGGGCTTACGAGCAGTACTTC. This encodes CAWGQGAYEQYF.

The chain's CDR3 is CASSRNRDLNEQYF. The CDR3, as DNA: TGCGCCAGCAGCCGCAACAGGGATCTTAACGAGCAGTACTTC. The V and J genes are TRBV4-1 and TRBJ2-5; maybe TRBD1 (6 bases). The J call may be in error: the DNA end matches TRBJ2-7 better. The CDR3 consists of 14 residues. Germline lookup yields CDR1 MGHRA and CDR2 YSYEKL.

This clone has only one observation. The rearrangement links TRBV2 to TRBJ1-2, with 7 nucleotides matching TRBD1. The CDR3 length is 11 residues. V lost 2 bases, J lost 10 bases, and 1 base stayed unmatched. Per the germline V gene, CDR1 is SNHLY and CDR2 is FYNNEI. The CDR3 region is CASSERGPYTF. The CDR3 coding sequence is TGTGCCAGCAGTGAAAGGGGGCCCTACACCTTC. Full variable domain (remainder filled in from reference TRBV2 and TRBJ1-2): EPEVTQTPSHQVTQMGQEVILRCVPISNHLYFYWYRQILGQKVEFLVSFYNNEISEKSEIFDDQFSVERPDGSNFTLKIRSTKLEDSAMYFCASSERGPYTFGSGTRLTVV.

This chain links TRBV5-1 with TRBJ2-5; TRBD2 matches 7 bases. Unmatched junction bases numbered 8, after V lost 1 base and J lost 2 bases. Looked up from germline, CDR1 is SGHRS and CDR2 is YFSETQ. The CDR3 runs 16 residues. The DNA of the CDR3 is TGCGCCAGCAGCTTGTCATCTGGGGGGGGGCAAGAGACCCAGTACTTC. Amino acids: CASSLSSGGGQETQYF.

The chain's CDR3 is CASSPLSKCGPRRGGELFF. CDR3 bases: TGCGCCAGCAGCCCGTTGTCTAAATGCGGGCCTAGGAGGGGCGGGGAGCTGTTTTTT. The genes are TRBV10-1 and TRBJ2-2, with a possible D match to TRBD2 (6 bases). This CDR3 has 19 amino acids. The germline V gene has CDR1 WNHNN and CDR2 SYGVQD (reference sequence). The V and J ends lost 6 bases and 7 bases respectively, with 30 bases between them.

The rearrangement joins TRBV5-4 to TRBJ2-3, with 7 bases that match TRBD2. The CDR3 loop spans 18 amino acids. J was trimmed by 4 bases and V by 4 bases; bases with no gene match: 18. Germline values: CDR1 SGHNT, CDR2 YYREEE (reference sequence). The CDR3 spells CASSAGLLGGGMADTQYF. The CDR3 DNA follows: TGTGCCAGCAGCGCGGGACTCCTTGGGGGAGGGATGGCAGATACGCAGTATTTT.

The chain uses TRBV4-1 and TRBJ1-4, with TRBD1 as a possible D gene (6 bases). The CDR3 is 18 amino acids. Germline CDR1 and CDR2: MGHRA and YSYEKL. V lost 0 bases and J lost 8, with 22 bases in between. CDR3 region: CASSQDGGGRGRPEKLFF. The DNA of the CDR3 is TGCGCCAGCAGCCAAGATGGTGGCGGCAGGGGAAGGCCCGAAAAACTGTTTTTT.

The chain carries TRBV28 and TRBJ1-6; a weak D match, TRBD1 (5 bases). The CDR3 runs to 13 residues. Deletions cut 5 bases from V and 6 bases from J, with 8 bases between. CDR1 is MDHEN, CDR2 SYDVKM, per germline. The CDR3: CASSGAGNSPLHF. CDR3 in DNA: TGTGCCAGCAGTGGGGCTGGTAATTCACCCCTCCACTTT.

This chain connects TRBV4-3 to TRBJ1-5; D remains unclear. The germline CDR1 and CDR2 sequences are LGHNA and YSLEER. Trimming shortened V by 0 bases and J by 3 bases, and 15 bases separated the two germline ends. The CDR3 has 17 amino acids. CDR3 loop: CASSQDAGPNNNQPQHF. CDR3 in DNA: TGCGCCAGCAGCCAAGATGCGGGTCCAAACAACAATCAGCCCCAGCATTTT.

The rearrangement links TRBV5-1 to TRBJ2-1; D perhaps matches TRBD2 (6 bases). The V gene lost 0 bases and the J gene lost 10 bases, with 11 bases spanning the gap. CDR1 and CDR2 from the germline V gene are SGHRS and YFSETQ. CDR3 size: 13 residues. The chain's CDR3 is CASSLVEAGEQFF. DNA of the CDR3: TGCGCCAGCAGCTTGGTTGAGGCGGGGGAGCAGTTCTTC.